This is a list of T cell receptor beta chains from one sample in a study of tissue T cells after allogeneic stem cell transplantation. Profiling relied on immunoSEQ multiplex PCR, and the TCRdb table lists in-frame clones only, not all of them. Here the sample spans 2,500 to 3,000 clones, about 68% being singletons. The specimen comprised duodenal tissue, sampled at autopsy. The receptors originated from a male patient over 55 with steroid-refractory graft-versus-host disease after an allogeneic stem cell transplant. The T cells may partly be graft donor cells. The CDR3 runs from the conserved cysteine through the conserved F or W. A D gene is named only where the DNA matches it firmly. Size is stated for part of the rows, as once, few or many counts, or as a class when the clone is expanded.

D gene: TRBD2; clone size: few; V gene: TRBV4-2; J gene: TRBJ2-1; CDR3 DNA: TGTGCCAGCAGCCTGAAACTGCGGGGGGGGGCCACCAATGAGCAGTTCTTC; CDR3 protein: CASSLKLRGGATNEQFF
D gene: -; clone size: -; V gene: TRBV19; J gene: TRBJ2-3; CDR3 DNA: TGTGCCAGTAGTCGCGCGAGACCAGATACGCAGTATTTT; CDR3 protein: CASSRARPDTQYF
D gene: -; clone size: -; V gene: TRBV3-1/TRBV3-2; J gene: TRBJ1-2; CDR3 DNA: TGTGCCAGCAGCCAGGGCAGGGCTGAAATTGGCTACACCTTC; CDR3 protein: CASSQGRAEIGYTF
D gene: -; clone size: -; V gene: TRBV18; J gene: TRBJ2-3; CDR3 DNA: TGTGCCAGCCGTTTTAGATTGGGTCCGAATACGCAGTATTTT; CDR3 protein: CASRFRLGPNTQYF
D gene: -; clone size: -; V gene: TRBV5-6; J gene: TRBJ1-2; CDR3 DNA: TGTGCCAGCAGCCAACAGGGAGACTATCGCTACACCTTC; CDR3 protein: CASSQQGDYRYTF
D gene: -; clone size: -; V gene: TRBV9; J gene: TRBJ2-7; CDR3 DNA: TGTGCCAGCAGCCCCGGGCCAGGCAACGAGCAGTACTTC; CDR3 protein: CASSPGPGNEQYF
D gene: -; clone size: -; V gene: TRBV4-3; J gene: TRBJ2-7; CDR3 DNA: TGCGCCAGCAGCGCGAGGATCCAGGGGACCCACGAGCAGTACTTC; CDR3 protein: CASSARIQGTHEQYF
D gene: TRBD1; clone size: large; V gene: TRBV11-1; J gene: TRBJ1-6; CDR3 DNA: TGTGCCAGCAGCCCACAGGGGGATCGGGAAAATTCACCCCTCCACTTT; CDR3 protein: CASSPQGDRENSPLHF
D gene: -; clone size: -; V gene: TRBV11-3; J gene: TRBJ2-2; CDR3 DNA: TGTGCCAGCAGCTTAGGTTGGGCAGACACCGGGGAGCTGTTTTTT; CDR3 protein: CASSLGWADTGELFF
D gene: TRBD1; clone size: -; V gene: TRBV24-1; J gene: TRBJ2-1; CDR3 DNA: TGTGCCACCAGTGAAGGACAGGAATACAATGAGCAGTTCTTC; CDR3 protein: CATSEGQEYNEQFF
D gene: -; clone size: -; V gene: TRBV7-2; J gene: TRBJ2-5; CDR3 DNA: TGTGCCAGCAGCCCAACGGCAGGGAATACCGGGACCCAGTACTTC; CDR3 protein: CASSPTAGNTGTQYF
D gene: -; clone size: once; V gene: TRBV12-3/TRBV12-4; J gene: TRBJ2-4; CDR3 DNA: TGTGCCAGCAGTTTAATGGCCAAAAACATTCAGTACTTC; CDR3 protein: CASSLMAKNIQYF
D gene: TRBD1; clone size: -; V gene: TRBV6-5; J gene: TRBJ2-5; CDR3 DNA: TGTGCCAGCAGTTTCCGGGACAGCGAGACCCAGTACTTC; CDR3 protein: CASSFRDSETQYF
D gene: -; clone size: -; V gene: TRBV19; J gene: TRBJ2-3; CDR3 DNA: TGTGCCAGTACGGAGACCACTAGCACAGATACGCAGTATTTT; CDR3 protein: CASTETTSTDTQYF
D gene: -; clone size: -; V gene: TRBV7-2; J gene: TRBJ1-1; CDR3 DNA: TGTGCCAGCAGCATTCAAATGGCCACTGAAGCTTTCTTT; CDR3 protein: CASSIQMATEAFF
D gene: TRBD1; clone size: few; V gene: TRBV4-1; J gene: TRBJ2-3; CDR3 DNA: TGCGCCAGCAGCCAAGATGGGACAGGGGCGGGCACAGATACGCAGTATTTT; CDR3 protein: CASSQDGTGAGTDTQYF
D gene: -; clone size: few; V gene: TRBV27; J gene: TRBJ1-6; CDR3 DNA: TGTGCCAGCAGTTTGGATTTTGGTTCACCCCTCCACTTT; CDR3 protein: CASSLDFGSPLHF
D gene: -; clone size: -; V gene: TRBV4-3; J gene: TRBJ1-1; CDR3 DNA: TGCGCCAGCAGCCAAGGTCTTGAGGGGGGCCCTATGAACACTGAAGCTTTCTTT; CDR3 protein: CASSQGLEGGPMNTEAFF
D gene: TRBD1; clone size: -; V gene: TRBV7-9; J gene: TRBJ2-3; CDR3 DNA: TGTGCCAGCAGCTTTCGCTTTCGGGACAGGGGAGGGCCTACAGATACGCAGTATTTT; CDR3 protein: CASSFRFRDRGGPTDTQYF
D gene: -; clone size: medium-sized; V gene: TRBV19; J gene: TRBJ1-6; CDR3 DNA: TGTGCCAGTAGTTCCCCCAGTGGGAGCTCCTATAATTCACCCCTCCACTTT; CDR3 protein: CASSSPSGSSYNSPLHF
D gene: -; clone size: -; V gene: TRBV6-5; J gene: TRBJ1-2; CDR3 DNA: TGTGCCAGCAGTTCCGGGAGGGAGGCCTCCTTCTATGGCTACACCTTC; CDR3 protein: CASSSGREASFYGYTF
D gene: -; clone size: few; V gene: TRBV24-1; J gene: TRBJ2-5; CDR3 DNA: TGTGCCACCAGTGACCAGGGTCCTACCCAGTACTTC; CDR3 protein: CATSDQGPTQYF
D gene: TRBD1; clone size: -; V gene: TRBV11-1; J gene: TRBJ1-2; CDR3 DNA: TGTGCCAGCAGCTTAGCGACCGGGACAGCGGCTAATAACTATGGCTACACCTTC; CDR3 protein: CASSLATGTAANNYGYTF
D gene: -; clone size: few; V gene: TRBV19; J gene: TRBJ1-5; CDR3 DNA: TGTGCCAGTAGTAGACAGTTGGGGGGCAATCAGCCCCAGCATTTT; CDR3 protein: CASSRQLGGNQPQHF
D gene: -; clone size: -; V gene: TRBV27; J gene: TRBJ1-5; CDR3 DNA: TGTGCCAGCCCTATACCCCCCCAGGCTTGCAATCAGCCCCAGCATTTT; CDR3 protein: CASPIPPQACNQPQHF